These T cell receptor beta chains were read from a single sample in a study of blood T cells in healthy people across ages. From the 5' RACE reads, TCRdb called clonotypes with MiXCR, one entry per CDR3 protein. The table lists 700,000 to 900,000 distinct CDR3 sequences, 20% to 30% of them singletons. The data also belong to a second study, concerning T cells of mothers and their children.

Material: blood. Receptor source: a boy aged 5-17 years in good health. The CDR3 runs from the conserved cysteine through the conserved F or W. D genes are given only for firm matches. Not every row has a clone size; where given, it reads once, few, many or a size class.

CDR3 protein	CDR3 DNA	D gene	V gene	J gene	clone size
CASSSITGYSGDTQYF	TGCGCCAGCAGTTCCATTACAGGGTATTCGGGAGATACGCAGTATTTT	.	TRBV5-1	TRBJ2-3	.
CSAAGTSGSKAQETQYF	TGCAGTGCTGCCGGGACTAGCGGGTCAAAGGCGCAAGAGACCCAGTACTTC	TRBD2	TRBV20-1	TRBJ2-5	.
CASSLVGVPRSDTQYF	TGTGCCAGCAGCTTAGTCGGCGTCCCCCGGTCAGATACGCAGTATTTT	.	TRBV11-2	TRBJ2-3	few
CASSLLGGHQETQYF	TGCGCCAGCAGCTTGCTCGGGGGGCACCAAGAGACCCAGTACTTC	.	TRBV5-1	TRBJ2-5	.
CASSPRQGTLYEQYF	TGCGCCAGCAGCCCCCGACAGGGGACCCTCTACGAGCAGTACTTC	TRBD1	TRBV4-1	TRBJ2-7	few
CAVAGSGYEQYF	TGTGCCGTGGCGGGGTCGGGGTACGAACAGTACTTC	.	TRBV6-6	TRBJ2-7	.
CASSFPQGGEKLFF	TGTGCCAGCAGCTTTCCACAGGGGGGTGAAAAACTGTTTTTT	TRBD1	TRBV7-9	TRBJ1-4	once
CASSPTGLAGTGELFF	TGTGCCAGCAGCCCGACCGGACTAGCGGGCACCGGGGAGCTGTTTTTT	TRBD2	TRBV3-1	TRBJ2-2	few
CAISESGSGGQETQYF	TGTGCCATCAGTGAGTCGGGGAGCGGGGGACAAGAGACCCAGTACTTC	TRBD2	TRBV10-3	TRBJ2-5	.
CASSERGTVTYEQYF	TGTGCCAGCAGTGAAAGAGGGACAGTGACCTACGAGCAGTACTTC	TRBD1	TRBV2	TRBJ2-7	few
CATSRRWDSLGTLGNTIYF	TGTGCCACCAGCAGGCGCTGGGACAGCCTTGGGACTCTTGGAAACACCATATATTTT	TRBD1	TRBV15	TRBJ1-3	few
CASSLVQGAGYGYTF	TGTGCCAGCAGCTTAGTGCAGGGCGCAGGCTATGGCTACACCTTC	.	TRBV7-2	TRBJ1-2	.
CASRSGDGGPRDTQYF	TGTGCCAGCAGGAGTGGCGACGGGGGGCCCCGGGATACGCAGTATTTT	.	TRBV7-9	TRBJ2-3	few
CASSSEGREPYEQYF	TGTGCCAGCAGCTCAGAAGGACGGGAACCCTACGAGCAGTACTTC	.	TRBV7-9	TRBJ2-7	few
CASSSAGRNSYNEQFF	TGTGCCAGCAGCTCAGCGGGACGGAACTCCTACAATGAGCAGTTCTTC	TRBD2	TRBV7-9	TRBJ2-1	.
CASSLAPAEEETQYF	TGTGCCAGCAGCTTGGCCCCCGCTGAGGAAGAGACCCAGTACTTC	.	TRBV11-1	TRBJ2-5	few
CASSDRASGPYEQYF	TGTGCCAGCAGTGACAGGGCCAGTGGTCCCTACGAGCAGTACTTC	.	TRBV6-1	TRBJ2-7	few
CASTLWGRGGYTF	TGTGCCAGCACCCTGTGGGGTCGGGGGGGCTACACCTTC	.	TRBV12-3/TRBV12-4	TRBJ1-2	.
CSALTTGELFF	TGCAGTGCGTTGACGACCGGGGAGCTGTTTTTT	.	TRBV20-1	TRBJ2-2	.
CSARAQATDTQYF	TGCAGTGCTAGAGCACAGGCCACAGATACGCAGTATTTT	.	TRBV20-1	TRBJ2-3	.
CSARKARGPVSYEQYF	TGCAGTGCTAGGAAAGCGCGGGGCCCGGTCTCCTACGAGCAGTACTTC	.	TRBV20-1	TRBJ2-7	.
CASSRGQGYEQHF	TGTGCCAGCAGTCGTGGACAGGGCTACGAGCAGCACTTC	TRBD1	TRBV6-2/TRBV6-3	TRBJ2-7	.
CASSSGRPREDTQYF	TGCGCCAGCAGTAGCGGGAGGCCGAGGGAAGATACGCAGTATTTT	TRBD2	TRBV5-1	TRBJ2-3	few
CASTGQRTSGQETQYF	TGTGCCAGCACGGGTCAACGAACTAGCGGACAAGAGACCCAGTACTTC	TRBD2	TRBV2	TRBJ2-5	few
CASSLGEEGQPHYSNQPQHF	TGTGCCAGCAGCTTAGGAGAGGAGGGACAGCCACACTATAGCAATCAGCCCCAGCATTTT	TRBD1	TRBV11-2	TRBJ1-5	.
CSGTANTEAFF	TGCAGCGGGACAGCGAACACTGAAGCTTTCTTT	.	TRBV29-1	TRBJ1-1	many
CASSPGRGTQYF	TGTGCCAGCAGCCCCGGGCGGGGTACGCAGTATTTT	.	TRBV3-1	TRBJ2-3	few
CASSQEWRGGQDEQFF	TGTGCCAGCAGCCAAGAGTGGCGGGGGGGCCAGGATGAGCAGTTCTTC	TRBD2	TRBV14	TRBJ2-1	few
CASSAWGLSYNEQFF	TGTGCCAGCAGTGCCTGGGGCCTCTCCTACAATGAGCAGTTCTTC	.	TRBV25-1	TRBJ2-1	few
CASSQDLGTSSYEQYF	TGCGCCAGCAGCCAAGATTTAGGAACCTCCTCCTACGAGCAGTACTTC	.	TRBV4-3	TRBJ2-7	.
CASSYSRDRYGYTF	TGTGCCAGCAGTTACTCTCGGGACAGATATGGCTACACCTTC	TRBD1	TRBV6-5	TRBJ1-2	.
CASSPLGTGRRYF	TGTGCCAGCAGCCCCCTCGGGACAGGCCGGCGGTACTTC	TRBD1	TRBV7-6	TRBJ2-7	.
CASSSLTGFEKLFF	TGTGCCAGCAGCTCCCTGACAGGGTTTGAAAAACTGTTTTTT	TRBD1	TRBV5-6	TRBJ1-4	few
CASSQAIWYGYTF	TGTGCCAGCAGCCAAGCGATTTGGTATGGCTACACCTTC	.	TRBV14	TRBJ1-2	.
CASSFREDNSYNEQFF	TGCGCCAGCAGCTTTAGGGAAGACAACTCCTACAATGAGCAGTTCTTC	.	TRBV5-1	TRBJ2-1	.
CASSQGGNSNQPQHF	TGTGCCAGCAGCCAGGGGGGTAATAGCAATCAGCCCCAGCATTTT	.	TRBV3-1	TRBJ1-5	.
CSAYLVGAGETQYF	TGCAGTGCTTATCTCGTAGGGGCAGGAGAGACCCAGTACTTC	.	TRBV20-1	TRBJ2-5	few
CASRTGGYEQFF	TGTGCCAGCAGGACGGGGGGTTATGAGCAGTTCTTC	TRBD2	TRBV2	TRBJ2-1	.
CAWSVGEIYEQYF	TGTGCCTGGAGTGTAGGGGAAATCTACGAGCAGTACTTC	.	TRBV30	TRBJ2-7	.
CASSDSGNEPQHF	TGTGCCAGCAGTGACAGCGGAAATGAGCCCCAGCATTTT	.	TRBV6-1	TRBJ1-5	.
CASSSQAQAAFF	TGTGCCAGCAGCTCCCAAGCCCAAGCTGCTTTCTTT	.	TRBV7-2	TRBJ1-1	.
CASSIDGTASTGELFF	TGCGCCAGCAGCATTGACGGGACAGCCTCTACCGGGGAGCTGTTTTTT	TRBD1	TRBV5-1	TRBJ2-2	.
CASSFAGTGYQQYF	TGTGCCAGCAGTTTCGCCGGGACAGGGTACCAGCAGTACTTC	TRBD1	TRBV27	TRBJ2-7	.
CAISELTGTGGLVAETQYF	TGTGCCATCAGTGAGCTTACCGGGACAGGGGGTTTGGTGGCAGAGACCCAGTACTTC	TRBD1	TRBV10-3	TRBJ2-5	few